This TCR beta chain was recorded in a study of Ad26.COV2.S vaccination and SARS-CoV-2 variants. Study-wide background: Ad26.COV2.S was injected intramuscularly once or twice, 56 days apart.

Treatment meaning: 19 received Ad26.COV2.S at low or high dose, single or two shots; several received placebo; per-sample allocation not given. On day 63 after the first injection, vaccine and placebo recipients gave samples. Clones were sequenced by immunoSEQ multiplex PCR, and TCRdb holds only the in-frame ones, with some missing. This table has approximately 480,000 clones, roughly 89% appearing once. CDR3 size: 13 residues. Germline V lookup: CDR1 MDHEN, CDR2 SYDVKM. Between the trimmed V and J ends, which lost 4 bases and 4 bases, there was a span of 10 bases. This chain joins TRBV28 and TRBJ1-1; D not resolved. The source is a person aged 18 to 65 who received the Ad26.COV2.S COVID-19 vaccine or a placebo. This sample comprised peripheral blood, obtained in a trial of Ad26.COV2.S vaccine versus placebo. The CDR3 nucleotides are TGTGCCAGCAGTTCGGTGGGGATCACTGAAGCTTTCTTT. Its translation: CASSSVGITEAFF.